This is a list of T cell receptor beta chains from one sample in a study of blood T cell repertoires in COVID-19. This table comes from immunoSEQ multiplex PCR, and its TCRdb copy is limited to in-frame clones, with some not included. The sample lists about 190,000 clones, more than 70% occurring once. The sample comprised peripheral blood. Receptors originate from a woman older than 75 with active or convalescent COVID-19. CDR3s include the opening cysteine and the closing phenylalanine or tryptophan. The D gene is left open where the match is weak. Clone size is shown for a subset of rows, as once, few, many or a class of expanded clone.

15,TRBJ2-3,few,TRBV9,NA,CASSVGGLGTDTQYF,TGTGCCAGCAGCGTAGGGGGACTCGGCACAGATACGCAGTATTTT
12,TRBJ2-7,NA,TRBV2,TRBD1,CASSSDRGEQYF,TGTGCCAGCAGTTCGGACAGGGGCGAGCAGTACTTC
21,TRBJ2-5,NA,TRBV18,TRBD2,CASSPTRTTWTSGGPQETQYF,TGTGCCAGCTCACCGACGAGGACAACCTGGACTAGCGGGGGGCCTCAAGAGACCCAGTACTTC
18,TRBJ1-2,NA,TRBV4-1,TRBD1,CASSLRDRGYALDYGYTF,TGCGCCAGCAGCCTGCGGGACAGGGGTTATGCGTTGGACTATGGCTACACCTTC
13,TRBJ2-1,NA,TRBV12-3/TRBV12-4,TRBD2,CASRPGGQTEQFF,TGTGCCAGCAGGCCGGGGGGGCAAACCGAGCAGTTCTTC
16,TRBJ1-4,NA,TRBV5-6,NA,CASSPTTLQTGEKLFF,TGTGCCAGCAGCCCTACGACTCTCCAAACGGGTGAAAAACTGTTTTTT
15,TRBJ1-6,NA,TRBV11-2,NA,CASSFRQGYNSPLHF,TGTGCCAGCAGCTTTCGCCAGGGCTATAATTCACCCCTCCACTTT
14,TRBJ1-2,NA,TRBV11-2,NA,CASSSSQGRFGYTF,TGTGCCAGCAGCTCGTCCCAGGGGCGCTTTGGCTACACCTTC
13,TRBJ2-1,NA,TRBV10-2,NA,CASSDLGVERQFF,TGCGCCAGCAGTGATCTCGGGGTTGAGCGGCAGTTCTTC
18,TRBJ2-3,NA,TRBV18,NA,CASSPEGVRTTRTDTQYF,TGTGCCAGCTCACCAGAAGGCGTCAGGACAACCCGCACAGATACGCAGTATTTT
15,TRBJ2-3,NA,TRBV7-9,NA,CASSLRGMTPDTQYF,TGTGCCAGCAGCTTAAGGGGGATGACCCCAGATACGCAGTATTTT
15,TRBJ1-4,NA,TRBV7-9,NA,CASRPGHATNEKLFF,TGTGCCAGCAGGCCAGGACACGCAACTAATGAAAAACTGTTTTTT
14,TRBJ2-3,NA,TRBV7-8,NA,CASSLGTGWDTQYF,TGTGCCAGCAGCTTAGGAACAGGGTGGGATACGCAGTATTTT
13,TRBJ2-5,NA,TRBV30,NA,CAWSVRYGEGVHF,TGTGCCTGGAGTGTACGTTACGGAGAAGGAGTTCACTTC
14,TRBJ2-2,few,TRBV11-2,TRBD1,CASSTDRDTGELFF,TGTGCCAGCAGCACCGACAGGGACACCGGGGAGCTGTTTTTT
14,TRBJ1-1,NA,TRBV10-2,NA,CASSPGGSNTEAFF,TGCGCCAGCAGCCCCGGGGGATCAAACACTGAAGCTTTCTTT
16,TRBJ2-3,NA,TRBV2,TRBD2,CASSFGTSGGLGTQYF,TGTGCCAGCAGCTTCGGGACTAGCGGGGGGCTGGGAACGCAGTATTTT
16,TRBJ1-2,NA,TRBV4-2,NA,CASSQDMQARNYGYTF,TGTGCCAGCAGCCAAGATATGCAGGCCAGAAACTATGGCTACACCTTC
15,TRBJ1-1,few,TRBV28,NA,CASSPRGGGNTEAFF,TGTGCCAGCAGCCCGCGGGGCGGGGGGAACACTGAAGCTTTCTTT
14,TRBJ1-2,NA,TRBV9,TRBD1,CASSTQTGLNGYTF,TGTGCCAGCAGCACCCAGACAGGGTTAAATGGCTACACCTTC
14,TRBJ1-1,NA,TRBV29-1,NA,CSVEDRVGDTEAFF,TGCAGCGTTGAAGACAGGGTCGGAGACACTGAAGCTTTCTTT
14,TRBJ1-2,NA,TRBV7-2,NA,CASSLLAPNYGYTF,TGTGCCAGCAGCTTATTGGCCCCTAACTATGGCTACACCTTC
13,TRBJ1-2,NA,TRBV16,TRBD1,CASIQTTGLSYTF,TGTGCCAGCATACAAACGACAGGGCTAAGCTACACCTTC
12,TRBJ1-4,NA,TRBV3-1/TRBV3-2,NA,CASSHDPGKLFF,TGTGCCAGCAGCCACGACCCAGGAAAACTGTTTTTT